The rows below give T cell receptor beta chains drawn from one sample of a study of control samples from healthy donors and cancer patients. Repertoires were generated with immunoSEQ multiplex PCR, while TCRdb's copy carries only in-frame clones and drops some. The sample carries around 170,000 clones, about 91% recorded once. Source material: blood. All receptors derive from a woman in her 30s in good health. Both conserved end residues are trimmed from each CDR3. Fields, in order: CDR3 length, V gene, CDR3 protein.

13,TRBV18,ASSPRESSGNTIY
15,TRBV10-3,ATYPGQGGSTNEKLF
11,TRBV30,AWEGQSNYGYT
13,TRBV3-1/TRBV3-2,ASRSNGGGTDTQY
14,TRBV7-2,ASSLNRLAGVGEQF
13,TRBV28,ASSLIPSMNTEAF
17,TRBV19,ASSTLPGQGTSGANVLT
14,TRBV7-2,ASSLGPQGGNEKLF
11,TRBV27,ASSWDGGATQY
13,TRBV4-1,ASSQEGGSTDTQY
13,TRBV7-9,ASSLVGRSTDTQY
13,TRBV27,ASSFSREGWNEQF
11,TRBV19,ASSATASNEQF
13,TRBV6-4,ASTEWGGCVGELF
14,TRBV24-1,ATSDHSSGGPYGYT
11,TRBV10-3,AIMQDFVTEAF
12,TRBV7-8,ASSLTAGGETQY
11,TRBV19,ASTHPPDTEAF
13,TRBV2,ASSLTGQGDYGYT
13,TRBV5-4,ASSLAASVATPGK
12,TRBV29-1,SVEPGPRGNTQY
11,TRBV7-8,ASSYGTGGTQY
14,TRBV19,ASSPTDRAWSETQY
10,TRBV29-1,SVPGTLRWQF
13,TRBV18,ASSPNHEGGTEAF
9,TRBV20-1,SAYDSNVLT
13,TRBV29-1,SVERARGDRSGYT
13,TRBV5-8,ASSANPGQFYEQY
13,TRBV2,ASSEGGSSGNTIY
9,TRBV29-1,SVRVNTEAF
15,TRBV15,ATSRWRTDTNQETQY
11,TRBV2,ASSEFSGEIQF
15,TRBV5-1,ASSLGNRETTNEKLF
13,TRBV5-1,ASSLVAGGTGELF
11,TRBV5-1,ASSLDGGTEAF
14,TRBV29-1,SVDQWADTSTDTQY
16,TRBV6-6,ASSLRVTGGPSYNEQF
11,TRBV4-2,ASSPGPSGELF
11,TRBV5-6,ASSLGTGQPQH
12,TRBV6-5,ASSYRETNYEQY
13,TRBV4-1,ASSQQESSTDTQY
9,TRBV28,ASSLKGSQH
13,TRBV24-1,ATSAGGTSGNEQY
11,TRBV10-3,AISPGLANEQY
11,TRBV7-6,ASSLVLNTEAF
13,TRBV2,ASSESVRGPQPQH
12,TRBV19,ASTTGRANTEAF